The 5 T cell receptor beta chains listed next were all sequenced from one sample in a study of cytomegalovirus exposure and HLA in healthy donors. This PCR relied on a set of 60 Vbeta primers and 13 Jbeta primers. Profiled with immunoSEQ multiplex PCR; TCRdb holds only in-frame clones, not every one. The sample lists 200,000 or so clones; about 83% were seen once. The sequencing sample was made of PBMCs. These receptors were obtained from a woman aged 25 to 39 in good health and CMV-seropositive.

The gene calls are TRBV6-5 and TRBJ1-6, with TRBD1 identical over 7 bases. This CDR3 contains 14 residues. Trimming cost V 6 bases and J 12 bases; bases outside gene matches: 11. Germline CDR1 and CDR2: MNHEY and SVGAGI. The CDR3 bases are TGTGCCAGCAGACCCGGACAGGATTGGGAACCCCTCCACTTT. This translates into CASRPGQDWEPLHF.

The chain has TRBV18 and TRBJ2-2; 15 bases are a match to TRBD2. V dropped 4 bases and J dropped 6; count of bases not matched to a gene: 6. The CDR3 is 17 residues long. The germline CDR1 and CDR2 sequences are KGHSH and LQKENI. The DNA for the CDR3 is TGTGCCAGCTCACGTGGACTAGCGGGAGGGCCGGCCGGGGAGCTGTTTTTT. Translated, it gives CASSRGLAGGPAGELFF.

V usage is TRBV19 and J usage is TRBJ2-3, with TRBD2 identical over 10 bases. With 10 bases clipped from V and 5 bases from J, the junction kept 6 bases outside the gene matches. The CDR3 contains 13 residues. Per the germline V gene, CDR1 is LNHDA and CDR2 is SQIVND (reference sequence). The CDR3 DNA is TGTGCCACCCATAGCGGGAGGCAAGATACGCAGTATTTT. Its translation is CATHSGRQDTQYF.

The chain uses TRBV19 and TRBJ2-3; 7 positions agree with TRBD1. Trimming took 5 bases from V and 2 from J; bases not matched to a gene: 4. This CDR3 comprises 14 residues. Germline V lookup: CDR1 LNHDA, CDR2 SQIVND (reference sequence). The CDR3, as DNA: TGTGCCAGTAGTGGACAGGTCTCCACAGATACGCAGTATTTT. It specifies CASSGQVSTDTQYF.

This clone occurred a few times. The rearrangement joins TRBV2 to TRBJ1-4, with no clear D. This CDR3 has 11 amino acids. Germline V gene sequence: CDR1 SNHLY, CDR2 FYNNEI. V shed 7 bases and J shed 8 bases, with 8 bases lying between them. CDR3 nucleotide sequence: TGTGCCAGCATAAGGAGCGAAAAACTGTTTTTT. This gives the protein CASIRSEKLFF.